These 7 T cell receptor beta chains were all obtained from the same sample, sequenced in a study of neoadjuvant nivolumab and ipilimumab in lung cancer. Assay used: immunoSEQ multiplex PCR; TCRdb lists only in-frame clones, some missing. The sample holds around 8,100 clones, more than 75% seen once. The source material was adjacent normal lung tissue, sampled after neoadjuvant nivolumab, alone or with ipilimumab, at or shortly before surgery. These receptors were obtained from an adult with non-small cell lung cancer.

The chain uses TRBV4-1 and TRBJ1-5; 7 bases fit TRBD1. Trimming cost V 1 base and J 0 bases; bases outside gene matches: 9. This CDR3 contains 18 residues. Germline V lookup: CDR1 MGHRA, CDR2 YSYEKL. This CDR3 is CASSQGSQGVHSNQPQHF. Written as DNA, the CDR3 is TGCGCCAGCAGCCAAGGTTCCCAGGGGGTCCATAGCAATCAGCCCCAGCATTTT.

In this sample, this clone turned up once. This chain uses TRBV18 with TRBJ1-1; the D gene is possibly TRBD1 (5 bases). The germline V and J ends were trimmed by 3 bases and 0 bases, with 23 bases remaining between them. Germline CDR1 and CDR2: KGHSH and LQKENI. This CDR3 comprises 19 residues. CDR3 in DNA: TGTGCCAGCTCACCGGGGCCGGGCAGCCTCCCATTCCTGAACACTGAAGCTTTCTTT. Protein: CASSPGPGSLPFLNTEAFF.

The V gene is TRBV29-1, the J gene TRBJ1-1; D not resolved. CDR3 length equals 11 residues. Between the trimmed V and J ends, which lost 1 base and 4 bases, there was a span of 4 bases. Germline CDR1 and CDR2: SQVTM and ANQGSEA. DNA of the CDR3: TGCAGCGTTGAAGGGGCCACTGAAGCTTTCTTT. It is translated as CSVEGATEAFF.

The V and J genes are TRBV5-6 and TRBJ2-4, with D maybe TRBD2 (6 bases). Trimming took off 1 base at V and 7 bases at J, with 6 bases between the two ends. Germline assignment: CDR1 SGHDT and CDR2 YYEEEE. This CDR3 is built from 12 residues. CDR3 amino acids: CASSLRGNIQYF. In nucleotides, the CDR3 is TGTGCCAGCAGCTTGCGGGGGAACATTCAGTACTTC.

This rearrangement joins TRBV30 to TRBJ2-3; 11 bases line up with TRBD2. The ends lost 2 bases at V and 6 bases at J; junction bases unmatched: 7. Looked up from germline, CDR1 is GTSNPN and CDR2 is SVGIG (reference sequence). The CDR3 runs 15 residues. The CDR3 nucleotides are TGTGCCTGGAGTTTAGCGGGGGGGCCAGGGGATACGCAGTATTTT. Encoded protein: CAWSLAGGPGDTQYF.

The chain carries TRBV7-9 and TRBJ2-5, with 9 bases matching TRBD2. Losses at the gene ends were 2 bases for V and 1 base for J; bases not matched to a gene: 5. In germline, CDR1 is SEHNR, CDR2 FQNEAQ (reference sequence). There are 16 residues in the CDR3. The CDR3 DNA reads as TGTGCCAGCAGCTTACTAGCGGGACCGCTCCAAGAGACCCAGTACTTC. This codes for CASSLLAGPLQETQYF.

The chain is built from TRBV5-4 and TRBJ2-7; the match to TRBD1 covers 9 bases. V gave up 4 bases and J gave up 6 bases; unmatched junction bases: 11. CDR3 size: 15 residues. CDR1 SGHNT and CDR2 YYREEE come from the germline V gene (reference sequence). CDR3 nucleotide sequence: TGTGCCAGCAGCCCACGGACAGGGGTCCTCGGCGAGCAGTACTTC. It translates to CASSPRTGVLGEQYF.